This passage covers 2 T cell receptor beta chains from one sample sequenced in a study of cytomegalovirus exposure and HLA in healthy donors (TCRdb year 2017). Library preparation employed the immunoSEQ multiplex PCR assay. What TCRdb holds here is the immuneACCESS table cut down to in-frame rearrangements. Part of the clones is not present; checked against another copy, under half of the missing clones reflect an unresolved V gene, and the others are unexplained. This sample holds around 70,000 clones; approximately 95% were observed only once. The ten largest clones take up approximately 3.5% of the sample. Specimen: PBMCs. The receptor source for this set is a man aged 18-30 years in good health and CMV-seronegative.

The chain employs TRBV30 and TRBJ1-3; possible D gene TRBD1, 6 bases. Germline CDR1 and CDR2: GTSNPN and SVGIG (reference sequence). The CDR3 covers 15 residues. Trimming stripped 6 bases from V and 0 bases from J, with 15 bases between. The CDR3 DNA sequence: TGTGCCTGTACCTTCAGGGGCCCCTCTGGAAACACCATATATTTT. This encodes CACTFRGPSGNTIYF. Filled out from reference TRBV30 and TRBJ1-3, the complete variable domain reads SQTIHQWPATLVQPVGSPLSLECTVEGTSNPNLYWYRQAAGRGLQLLFYSVGIGQISSEVPQNLSASRPQDRQFILSSKKLLLSDSGFYLCACTFRGPSGNTIYFGEGSWLTVV.

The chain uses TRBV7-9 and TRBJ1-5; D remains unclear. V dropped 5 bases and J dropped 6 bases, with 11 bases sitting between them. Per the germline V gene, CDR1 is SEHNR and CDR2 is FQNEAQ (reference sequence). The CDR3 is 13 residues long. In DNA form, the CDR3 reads TGTGCCAGCAGCCCCGGGGAGGGTCAGCCCCAGCATTTT. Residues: CASSPGEGQPQHF.